The 22 T cell receptor beta chains listed next were all sequenced from one sample in a study of T cell repertoires in cytomegalovirus infection. TCRdb processed the reads anew with MiXCR; each CDR3 protein has one entry. The repertoire includes 65,000 to 90,000 distinct CDR3 sequences, over 3.5% of them detected once, and 22% sits in the top ten. The sample comprised PBMCs. The receptors were gathered from a human donor in good health (CMV status not recorded). Some clones in this sample may be carry-over from other donors' samples.

This clonotype has at least ten counts. The chain has TRBV7-2 and TRBJ2-7; D is unresolved. V lost 0 bases and J 3 bases, leaving 12 bases between the germline ends. Germline CDR1 SGHTA, CDR2 FQGNSA. The CDR3 contains 15 residues. CDR3 nucleotide sequence: TGTGCCAGCAGCTTAGCGTTGTCGGATAACTACGAGCAGTACTTC. This translates into CASSLALSDNYEQYF.

At least ten counts were recorded for this clonotype. The genes are TRBV7-8 and TRBJ2-5; D not certain. The CDR3 has 11 residues. Trimming left V 4 bases short and J 3 bases short, with 3 bases between. The germline V gene encodes CDR1 SGHVS and CDR2 FQNEAQ. The CDR3 spells CASSSKETQYF. In nucleotides, the CDR3 is TGTGCCAGCAGCTCGAAAGAGACCCAGTACTTC.

The sample holds many counts of this clonotype. The chain carries TRBV7-2 and TRBJ2-3, with 8 positions matching TRBD2. CDR1 is SGHTA, CDR2 FQGNSA, per germline. V lost 2 bases, J lost 0 bases, and 7 bases stayed unmatched. The CDR3 contains 17 residues. The CDR3 DNA reads as TGTGCCAGCAGCTTAAGTATGAGCGGGGGAAGCACAGATACGCAGTATTTT. Encoded protein: CASSLSMSGGSTDTQYF.

In its sample, this clonotype was seen many times. The genes are TRBV11-3 and TRBJ1-1; D perhaps matches TRBD1 (5 bases). Per the germline V gene, CDR1 is SGHNT and CDR2 is YENEEA. This CDR3 comprises 14 residues. The V end was cut by 2 bases, the J end by 0 bases, with 7 bases between. The CDR3 is CASSLQGMNTEAFF. In DNA form, the CDR3 reads TGTGCCAGCAGCTTACAGGGAATGAACACTGAAGCTTTCTTT.

As concerns this clonotype: This may stem from a read error, because a much larger clone lies one nucleotide away. V gene TRBV7-2 combines with J gene TRBJ1-1, with a possible D match to TRBD1 (5 bases). The V gene's germline CDR1 is SGHTA and CDR2 FQGNSA. The CDR3 is 14 amino acids. V lost 6 bases and J lost 6, with 17 bases in between. DNA of the CDR3: TGTGCCAGCAGTAAAACCGGGGGGGTAGCTGAAGCTTTCTTT. This sequence encodes CASSKTGGVAEAFF.

This clonotype was seen many times. This chain connects TRBV7-2 to TRBJ2-7; 10 nucleotides line up with TRBD2. V gave up 0 bases and J gave up 3 bases; unmatched junction bases: 5. Germline loops: CDR1 SGHTA, CDR2 FQGNSA. This CDR3 region has 16 residues. The CDR3 nucleotides are TGTGCCAGCAGCTTAGCGCCCGCTAGCGGGGGCTACGAGCAGTACTTC. Protein sequence: CASSLAPASGGYEQYF.

This clonotype was counted many times. The rearrangement uses TRBV7-2 and TRBJ2-5, with D hard to call. CDR3 size: 15 residues. The germline V gene encodes CDR1 SGHTA and CDR2 FQGNSA. V gave up 1 base and J gave up 4 bases, with 13 bases separating them. The CDR3: CASSLDGFAGETQYF. In DNA form, the CDR3 reads TGTGCCAGCAGCTTAGATGGGTTTGCAGGAGAGACCCAGTACTTC.

The chain employs TRBV12-3 or TRBV12-4 and TRBJ1-5; no clear D. V shed 5 bases and J shed 9 bases, with 14 bases lying between them. The CDR3 covers 13 residues. CDR3 loop: CASSPNLGRPQHF. CDR3 DNA: TGTGCCAGCAGTCCAAACCTTGGTCGGCCCCAGCATTTT.

This clonotype has ten or more counts. The chain is built from TRBV7-3 and TRBJ2-3, with D perhaps being TRBD1 or TRBD2 (5 bases each). Germline V gene data show CDR1 as SGHTA and CDR2 as FQGTGA. The V and J ends lost 5 bases and 4 bases respectively, with 13 bases between them. This CDR3 spans 14 amino acids. The CDR3 DNA sequence: TGTGCCAGCAGCCCCCCGGGACGATCAGATACGCAGTATTTT. Residues: CASSPPGRSDTQYF.

At least ten counts were recorded for this clonotype. The V call is TRBV6-6, the J call TRBJ1-5, with 7 bases identical to TRBD1. Per the germline V gene, CDR1 is MNHNY and CDR2 is SVGAGI (reference sequence). The CDR3 runs to 12 residues. The V and J ends lost 8 bases and 7 bases, in that order; junction bases with no gene match: 5. The CDR3 spells CASDRDGQPQHF. The CDR3 DNA follows: TGTGCCAGCGACAGGGACGGGCAGCCCCAGCATTTT.

This clonotype was seen many times. This chain joins TRBV7-2 and TRBJ2-7; a weak D match, TRBD1 (6 bases). This CDR3 contains 16 residues. Deletions cut 5 bases from V and 1 base from J, with 18 bases between. The V gene's germline CDR1 is SGHTA and CDR2 FQGNSA. CDR3 protein: CASSPRGGSRSYEQYF. The CDR3, as DNA: TGTGCCAGCAGCCCACGAGGGGGTAGCCGATCCTACGAGCAGTACTTC.

This clonotype was detected many times. This rearrangement joins TRBV28 to TRBJ2-1, with D tentatively TRBD2 (6 bases). Germline values: CDR1 MDHEN, CDR2 SYDVKM. The CDR3 length is 15 residues. Trimming left V 5 bases short and J 5 bases short, with 16 bases between. CDR3 loop: CASSPPGWEDNEQFF. The DNA of the CDR3 is TGTGCCAGCAGTCCACCCGGGTGGGAGGACAATGAGCAGTTCTTC.

The chain combines TRBV20-1 with TRBJ2-2; D is unclear. The germline CDR1 and CDR2 sequences are DFQATT and SNEGSKA (reference sequence). The CDR3 has 13 residues. The V and J ends lost 4 bases and 1 base respectively, with 7 bases between them. CDR3 region: CSATQWNTGELFF. Here the CDR3 DNA reads TGCAGTGCTACTCAATGGAACACCGGGGAGCTGTTTTTT.

The V and J genes are TRBV2 and TRBJ2-1, with D possibly being TRBD2 (5 bases). V dropped 5 bases and J dropped 6 bases, with 17 bases sitting between them. CDR3 length: 15 residues. Per germline, CDR1 SNHLY and CDR2 FYNNEI. Written as DNA, the CDR3 is TGTGCCAGCAGTTTAGGATTAAGCGGAGGCAATGAGCAGTTCTTC. Translation: CASSLGLSGGNEQFF.

The sample holds one count of this clonotype. A much larger clone differs from this one at a single base, so this may be a read error. This chain joins TRBV7-8 and TRBJ2-3; no firm D call. CDR1 SGHVS and CDR2 FQNEAQ come from the germline V gene. The CDR3 loop spans 14 amino acids. The CDR3 nucleotides read TGTGCCAGCAGCTCCCCTGGCGTGGCAGATGCGCAGTATTTT. Translated: CASSSPGVADAQYF.

This clonotype showed up many times. This chain links TRBV7-2 with TRBJ1-1; no firm D call. Trimming stripped 5 bases from V and 5 bases from J, with 18 bases between. The CDR3 has 15 residues. Germline CDR1 reads SGHTA; CDR2 reads FQGNSA. Written as DNA, the CDR3 is TGTGCCAGCAGCCAAAACCGGGCCAGTCATACTGAAGCTTTCTTT. This encodes CASSQNRASHTEAFF. The full variable domain, its missing parts supplied by reference TRBV7-2 and TRBJ1-1, is GAGVSQSPSNKVTEKGKDVELRCDPISGHTALYWYRQSLGQGLEFLIYFQGNSAPDKSGLPSDRFSAERTGGSVSTLTIQRTQQEDSAVYLCASSQNRASHTEAFFGQGTRLTVV.

This clonotype was counted at least ten times. The rearrangement links TRBV7-2 to TRBJ2-7, with 7 bases lining up with TRBD1. The junction had 7 bases not matched to a gene; V was cut back by 1 base and J by 4 bases. From germline, CDR1 is SGHTA and CDR2 FQGNSA. The CDR3 totals 15 residues. The CDR3 DNA reads as TGTGCCAGCAGCTTAGTAGGACAGGAGTATTACGAGCAGTACTTC. Amino acid sequence: CASSLVGQEYYEQYF.

This clonotype was seen ten or more times. The chain uses TRBV5-6 and TRBJ2-7; unclear D gene. The V gene's germline CDR1 is SGHDT and CDR2 YYEEEE. The CDR3 totals 12 residues. The V end lost 2 bases, the J end lost 2 bases, and 5 bases lay between the germline ends. The chain's CDR3 is CASSFQTYEQYF. In DNA form, the CDR3 reads TGTGCCAGCAGCTTCCAAACCTACGAGCAGTACTTC.

This clonotype has only a few counts. The chain is built from TRBV6-8 and TRBJ2-6; possibly TRBD1 for D (5 bases). The CDR3 is 18 amino acids. V gave up 4 bases and J gave up 3 bases, with 19 bases separating them. CDR1 and CDR2 from the germline V gene are MNHGY and SAAAGT. The CDR3: CASSSSTRGSGGANVLTF. The CDR3 coding sequence is TGTGCCAGCAGTTCCTCGACAAGGGGTTCTGGTGGGGCCAACGTCCTGACTTTC.

This clonotype is classed as medium-sized. V is TRBV7-8 and J is TRBJ1-6, with 7 positions matching TRBD1. The V gene's germline CDR1 is SGHVS and CDR2 FQNEAQ. The V segment lost 1 base and the J segment 7 bases; nucleotides outside the gene matches: 7. The CDR3 contains 16 residues. This CDR3 reads CASSLGGDSPNSPLHF. The CDR3 region has the DNA TGTGCCAGCAGCTTAGGTGGGGACAGCCCGAATTCACCCCTCCACTTT.

As to this clonotype: A much larger clonotype is one base distant, so this may be a read error. This chain joins TRBV7-3 and TRBJ2-5, with 13 bases lining up with TRBD2. Germline V gene sequence: CDR1 SGHTA, CDR2 FQGTGA. With V trimmed by 5 bases and J by 6 bases, 6 bases remained unmatched. The CDR3 covers 15 residues. The CDR3 DNA is TGTGCCAGCAGCCCACTAGCGGGGGGGGAAAAGACCCAGTACTTC. It yields the protein CASSPLAGGEKTQYF.

The genes are TRBV3-1 and TRBJ2-1; TRBD2 agrees at 8 bases. CDR1 and CDR2 (germline): LGHDT, YNNKEL (reference sequence). V was clipped by 4 bases and J by 7 bases; unmatched bases: 9. The CDR3 sequence is 15 residues long. The CDR3 is CASSLIAGPVNEQFF. For the CDR3, the DNA is TGTGCCAGCAGCCTTATAGCGGGGCCCGTAAATGAGCAGTTCTTC.